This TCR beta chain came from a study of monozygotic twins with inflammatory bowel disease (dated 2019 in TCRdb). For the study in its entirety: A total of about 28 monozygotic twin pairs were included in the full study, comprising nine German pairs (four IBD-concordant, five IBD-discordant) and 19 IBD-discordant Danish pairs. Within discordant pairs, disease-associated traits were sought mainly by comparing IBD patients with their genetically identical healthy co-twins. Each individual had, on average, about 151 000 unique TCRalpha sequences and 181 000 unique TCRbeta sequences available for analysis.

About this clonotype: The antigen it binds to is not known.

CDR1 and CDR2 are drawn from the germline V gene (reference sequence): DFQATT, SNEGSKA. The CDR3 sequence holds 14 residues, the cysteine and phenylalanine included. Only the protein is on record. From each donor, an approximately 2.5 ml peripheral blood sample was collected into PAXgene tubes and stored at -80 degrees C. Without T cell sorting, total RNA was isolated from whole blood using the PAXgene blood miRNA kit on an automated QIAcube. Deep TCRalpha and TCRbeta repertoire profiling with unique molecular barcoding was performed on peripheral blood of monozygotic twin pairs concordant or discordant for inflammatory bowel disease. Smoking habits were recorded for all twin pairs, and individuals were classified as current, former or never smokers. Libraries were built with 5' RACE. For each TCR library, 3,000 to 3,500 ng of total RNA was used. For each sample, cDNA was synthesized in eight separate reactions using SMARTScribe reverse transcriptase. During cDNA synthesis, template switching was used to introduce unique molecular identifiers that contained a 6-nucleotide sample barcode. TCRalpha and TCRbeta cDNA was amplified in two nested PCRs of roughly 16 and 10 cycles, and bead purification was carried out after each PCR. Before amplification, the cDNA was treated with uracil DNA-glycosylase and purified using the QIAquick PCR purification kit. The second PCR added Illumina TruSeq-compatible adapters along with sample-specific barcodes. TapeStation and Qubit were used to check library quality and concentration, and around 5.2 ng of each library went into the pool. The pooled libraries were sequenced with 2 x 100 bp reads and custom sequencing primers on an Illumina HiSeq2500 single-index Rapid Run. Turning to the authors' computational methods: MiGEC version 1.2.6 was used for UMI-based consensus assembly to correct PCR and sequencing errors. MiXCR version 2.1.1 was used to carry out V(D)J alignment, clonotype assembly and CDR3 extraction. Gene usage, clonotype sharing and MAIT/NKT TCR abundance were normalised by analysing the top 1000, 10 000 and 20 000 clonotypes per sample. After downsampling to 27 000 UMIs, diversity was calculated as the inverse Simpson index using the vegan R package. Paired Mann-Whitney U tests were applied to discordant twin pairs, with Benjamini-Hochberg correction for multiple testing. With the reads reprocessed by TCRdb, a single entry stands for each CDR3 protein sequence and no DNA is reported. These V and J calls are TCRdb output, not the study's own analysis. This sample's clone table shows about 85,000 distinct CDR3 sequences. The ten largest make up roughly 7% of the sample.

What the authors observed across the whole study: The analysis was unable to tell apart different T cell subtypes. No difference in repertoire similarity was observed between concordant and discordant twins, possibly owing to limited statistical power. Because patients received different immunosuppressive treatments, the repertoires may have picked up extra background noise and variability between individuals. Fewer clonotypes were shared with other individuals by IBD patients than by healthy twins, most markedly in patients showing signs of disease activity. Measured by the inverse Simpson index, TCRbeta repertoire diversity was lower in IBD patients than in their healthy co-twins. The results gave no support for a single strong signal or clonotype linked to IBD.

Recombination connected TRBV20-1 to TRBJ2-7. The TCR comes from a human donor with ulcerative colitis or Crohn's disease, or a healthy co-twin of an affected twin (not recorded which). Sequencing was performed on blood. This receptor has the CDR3 CSAYRQLYSYEQYF.